The present entry profiles one T cell receptor beta chain with its context. Its cognate antigen is unknown. The data derive from a study of human CD8 memory T cell subsets. Findings and caveats of the study: The overlap between stem-like memory and precursor exhausted T cell repertoires was minimal.

CDR3 length equals 13 residues. Looked up from germline, CDR1 is SNHLY and CDR2 is FYNNEI. Researchers made TCR beta libraries via UMI-labeled 5' RACE. TCRdb reprocessed the 5' RACE reads and reports one entry per CDR3 protein, with no DNA. In total, the table holds approximately 12,000 distinct CDR3 sequences. Healthy donor buffy coats were the source of the PBMC. Negative magnetic separation was used for the enrichment of total CD8+ T cells. Duplicate vials holding roughly 150,000 sorted CD8+ T cells per subset yielded the RNA. J is TRBJ2-7 and V is TRBV2; TCRdb gives TRBD1 as the D gene, but with no DNA this cannot be confirmed. This TCR was recovered from a human donor in good health. The sequenced sample consisted of CD8+ T cells from PBMCs. CDR3 loop: CASSGGSAYEQYF.